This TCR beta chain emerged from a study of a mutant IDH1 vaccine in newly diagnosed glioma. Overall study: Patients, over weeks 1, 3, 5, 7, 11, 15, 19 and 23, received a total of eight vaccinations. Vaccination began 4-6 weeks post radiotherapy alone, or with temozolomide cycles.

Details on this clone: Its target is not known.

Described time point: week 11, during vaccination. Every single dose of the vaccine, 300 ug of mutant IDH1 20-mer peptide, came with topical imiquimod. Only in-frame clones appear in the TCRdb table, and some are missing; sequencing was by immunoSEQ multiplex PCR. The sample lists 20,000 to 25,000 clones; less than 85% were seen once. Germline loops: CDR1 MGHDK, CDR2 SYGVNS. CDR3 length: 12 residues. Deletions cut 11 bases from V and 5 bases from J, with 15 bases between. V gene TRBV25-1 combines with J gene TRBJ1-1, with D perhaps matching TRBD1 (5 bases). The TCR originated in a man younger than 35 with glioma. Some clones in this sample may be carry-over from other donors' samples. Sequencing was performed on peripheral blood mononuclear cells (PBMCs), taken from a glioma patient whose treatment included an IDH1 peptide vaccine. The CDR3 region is CASSKGWTEAFF. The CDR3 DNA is TGTGCCTCCTCTAAGGGGTGGACTGAAGCTTTCTTT.